These 16 T cell receptor beta chains were all obtained from the same sample, sequenced in a study of cytomegalovirus exposure and HLA in healthy donors. PCR primers comprised 60 Vbeta and 13 Jbeta primers. TCRdb keeps only in-frame clones here, not all; method: immunoSEQ multiplex PCR. The repertoire has 75,000 to 100,000 clones, approximately 76% of them found once; the top ten carry around 20%. Source material: PBMCs. These receptors all come from a woman aged 55-75 years in good health and CMV-seropositive.

V and J are TRBV30 and TRBJ2-7; tentative D call: TRBD1 (5 bases). V lost 4 bases and J 2 bases, leaving 9 bases between the germline ends. CDR1 and CDR2 (germline): GTSNPN, SVGIG (reference sequence). The CDR3 totals 12 residues. CDR3 residues: CAWKGYTYEQYF. CDR3 coding DNA: TGTGCCTGGAAGGGGTACACCTACGAGCAGTACTTC.

This chain connects TRBV9 to TRBJ2-1; TRBD2 aligns across 7 bases. Germline values: CDR1 SGDLS, CDR2 YYNGEE. The CDR3 consists of 12 residues. V lost 0 bases to trimming and J lost 13 bases; unmatched junction nucleotides: 4. Here the CDR3 reads CASSVARGVQFF. CDR3 in DNA: TGTGCCAGCAGCGTAGCTCGGGGGGTACAGTTCTTC.

This clone was detected only a few times. The rearrangement links TRBV5-4 to TRBJ2-7; weak D call: TRBD1 (6 bases). The CDR3 contains 14 residues. Deletions cut 4 bases from V and 2 bases from J, with 13 bases between. In germline, CDR1 is SGHNT, CDR2 YYREEE (reference sequence). The CDR3: CASSQYRETYEQYF. The CDR3 DNA reads as TGTGCCAGCAGCCAATACAGGGAAACCTACGAGCAGTACTTC. The entire variable domain, with the rest obtained from reference TRBV5-4 and TRBJ2-7, is as follows: ETGVTQSPTHLIKTRGQQVTLRCSSQSGHNTVSWYQQALGQGPQFIFQYYREEENGRGNFPPRFSGLQFPNYSSELNVNALELDDSALYLCASSQYRETYEQYFGPGTRLTVT.

The chain employs TRBV18 and TRBJ2-3; 7 bases fit TRBD2. CDR3 length equals 14 residues. Trimming cost V 3 bases and J 2 bases; bases outside gene matches: 2. From germline, CDR1 is KGHSH and CDR2 LQKENI. CDR3 protein: CASSPGLNTDTQYF. As DNA, the CDR3 is TGTGCCAGCTCACCGGGACTAAACACAGATACGCAGTATTTT.

The gene calls are TRBV25-1 and TRBJ2-5, with 7 bases matching TRBD1. From germline, CDR1 is MGHDK and CDR2 SYGVNS. V gave up 5 bases and J gave up 5 bases; unmatched junction bases: 11. The CDR3 is made up of 15 amino acids. The CDR3 reads CASSPNRGLGETQYF. For the CDR3, the DNA is TGTGCCAGCAGTCCAAACAGGGGCCTAGGGGAGACCCAGTACTTC.

This chain uses TRBV20-1 with TRBJ2-5; D unresolved. The assigned J gene may be wrong: the sequence end matches TRBJ2-7 better. Germline-derived CDR1 and CDR2 are DFQATT and SNEGSKA (reference sequence). The CDR3 is 11 amino acids. The CDR3 DNA is TGCAGTGCCGAAATCTCCTACGAGCAGTACTTC. Translating gives CSAEISYEQYF.

This clone showed up just a few times. The CDR3 coding sequence is TGTGCCAGCAGCCCCCAGACTAGCGGGAGCAGGACCGGGGAGCTGTTTTTT. Translated, it gives CASSPQTSGSRTGELFF. The rearrangement uses TRBV7-3 and TRBJ2-2; 12 bases fit TRBD2. Germline V CDR1 and CDR2: SGHTA, FQGTGA. The V gene end was trimmed by 5 bases and the J gene end by 5 bases; junction bases not matched to a gene: 9. The CDR3 totals 17 residues.

This rearrangement joins TRBV30 to TRBJ2-5, with 8 bases lining up with TRBD1. The junction had 5 bases not matched to a gene; V was cut back by 5 bases and J by 6 bases. This CDR3 has 12 amino acids. Germline CDR1 GTSNPN, CDR2 SVGIG (reference sequence). CDR3 residues: CAWDRGEKTQYF. The CDR3 nucleotides read TGTGCCTGGGACAGGGGAGAAAAGACCCAGTACTTC.

The J gene is TRBJ1-1, the V gene TRBV10-3; D perhaps matches TRBD1 (6 bases). The ends were cut back, 7 bases at V and 3 bases at J, with 9 bases in the middle. Germline CDR1 ENHRY, CDR2 SYGVKD. The CDR3 has 12 amino acids. The CDR3 protein is CAITAGDTEAFF. As DNA, the CDR3 is TGTGCCATCACGGCAGGGGACACTGAAGCTTTCTTT.

The V gene is TRBV4-1, the J gene TRBJ1-4; no clear D. The CDR3 contains 15 residues. Per germline, CDR1 MGHRA and CDR2 YSYEKL. Trimming shortened V by 2 bases and J by 3 bases, and 10 bases separated the two germline ends. The CDR3 DNA follows: TGCGCCAGCAGCCAATTCAGCGCATCTAATGAAAAACTGTTTTTT. Encoded protein: CASSQFSASNEKLFF.

This clone has only a few counts. The chain combines TRBV4-2 with TRBJ1-1; TRBD1 is a possible D gene (6 bases). CDR1 LGHNA and CDR2 YNFKEQ come from the germline V gene. CDR3 size: 13 residues. Trimming left V 0 bases short and J 5 bases short, with 7 bases between. The CDR3 nucleotides read TGTGCCAGCAGCCAAGACGGGACAACTGAAGCTTTCTTT. This encodes CASSQDGTTEAFF.

This chain links TRBV19 with TRBJ1-1; TRBD1 agrees at 7 bases. Germline V CDR1 and CDR2: LNHDA, SQIVND (reference sequence). CDR3 size: 11 residues. Trimming took 8 bases from V and 6 from J; bases not matched to a gene: 3. The CDR3 here is CASHRGAEAFF. The CDR3 coding sequence is TGTGCCAGTCACAGGGGCGCTGAAGCTTTCTTT.

The chain carries TRBV11-1 and TRBJ2-2; D unclear. Germline assignment: CDR1 SGHAT and CDR2 FQDESV (reference sequence). Trimming removed 3 bases from V and 6 bases from J, with 8 bases in between. The CDR3 runs to 13 residues. The DNA for the CDR3 is TGTGCCAGCAGCTTTTCCGGTCCCGGGGAGCTGTTTTTT. Translating gives CASSFSGPGELFF.

The chain is built from TRBV13 and TRBJ2-1; 7 nucleotides align to TRBD2. This CDR3 has 16 residues. Germline V gives CDR1 PRHDT, CDR2 FYEKMQ (reference sequence). Unmatched junction bases numbered 10, after V lost 0 bases and J lost 8 bases. The CDR3 DNA sequence: TGTGCCAGCAGCTTAGGCTCTACGGGGGGTTTGCATGAGCAGTTCTTC. Protein product: CASSLGSTGGLHEQFF. Complete variable domain (other parts from reference TRBV13 and TRBJ2-1): AAGVIQSPRHLIKEKRETATLKCYPIPRHDTVYWYQQGPGQDPQFLISFYEKMQSDKGSIPDRFSAQQFSDYHSELNMSSLELGDSALYFCASSLGSTGGLHEQFFGPGTRLTVL.

This chain connects TRBV6-1 to TRBJ1-5; 7 bases map to TRBD1. Germline V gene lookup returns CDR1 MNHNS and CDR2 SASEGT. Losses at the gene ends were 4 bases for V and 5 bases for J; bases not matched to a gene: 5. This CDR3 region has 14 residues. CDR3 region: CASSATDRDQPQHF. The CDR3 DNA follows: TGTGCCAGCAGTGCTACAGACAGGGATCAGCCCCAGCATTTT.

V gene TRBV30 combines with J gene TRBJ1-2; D is undetermined. In germline, CDR1 is GTSNPN, CDR2 SVGIG (reference sequence). The CDR3 runs 13 residues. Trimming pared 3 bases from V and 8 bases from J, leaving 16 bases between. In DNA form, the CDR3 reads TGTGCCTGGAGAATAGCAGCGACGAAAGGCTACACCTTC. Encoded protein: CAWRIAATKGYTF. Using reference TRBV30 and TRBJ1-2 for the parts outside the CDR3, the full variable domain is SQTIHQWPATLVQPVGSPLSLECTVEGTSNPNLYWYRQAAGRGLQLLFYSVGIGQISSEVPQNLSASRPQDRQFILSSKKLLLSDSGFYLCAWRIAATKGYTFGSGTRLTVV.